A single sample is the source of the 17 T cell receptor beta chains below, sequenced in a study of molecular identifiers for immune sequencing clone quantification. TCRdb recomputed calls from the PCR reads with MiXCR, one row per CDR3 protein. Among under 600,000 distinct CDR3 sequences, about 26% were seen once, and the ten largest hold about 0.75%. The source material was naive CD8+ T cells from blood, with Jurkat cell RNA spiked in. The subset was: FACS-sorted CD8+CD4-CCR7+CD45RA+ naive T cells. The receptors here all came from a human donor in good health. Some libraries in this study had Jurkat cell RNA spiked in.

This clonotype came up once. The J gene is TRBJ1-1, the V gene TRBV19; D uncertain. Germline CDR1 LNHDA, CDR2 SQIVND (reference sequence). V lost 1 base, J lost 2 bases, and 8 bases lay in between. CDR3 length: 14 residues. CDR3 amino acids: CASSIALANTEAFF. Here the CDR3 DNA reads TGTGCCAGTAGTATAGCCCTAGCCAACACTGAAGCTTTCTTT.

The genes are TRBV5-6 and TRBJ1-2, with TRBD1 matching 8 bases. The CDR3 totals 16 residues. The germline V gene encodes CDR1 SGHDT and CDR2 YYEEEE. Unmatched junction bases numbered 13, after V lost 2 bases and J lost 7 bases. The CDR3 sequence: CASSFSVPDRGVGYTF. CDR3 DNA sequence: TGTGCCAGCAGCTTTAGTGTTCCCGACAGGGGCGTTGGCTACACCTTC.

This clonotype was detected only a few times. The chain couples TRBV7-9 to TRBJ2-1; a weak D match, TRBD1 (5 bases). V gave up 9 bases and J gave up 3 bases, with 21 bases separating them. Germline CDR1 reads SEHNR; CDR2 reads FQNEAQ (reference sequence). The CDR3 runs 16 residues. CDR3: CASTLGVMTFYNEQFF. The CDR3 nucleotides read TGTGCCAGTACTCTAGGGGTCATGACGTTCTACAATGAGCAGTTCTTC.

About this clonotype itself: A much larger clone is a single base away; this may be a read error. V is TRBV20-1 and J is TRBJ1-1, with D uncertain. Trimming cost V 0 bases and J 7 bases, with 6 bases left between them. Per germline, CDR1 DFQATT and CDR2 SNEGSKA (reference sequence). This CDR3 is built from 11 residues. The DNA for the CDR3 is TGCAGTGCTAGAGACCCGGGTGAAGCTTTCTTT. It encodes CSARDPGEAFF.

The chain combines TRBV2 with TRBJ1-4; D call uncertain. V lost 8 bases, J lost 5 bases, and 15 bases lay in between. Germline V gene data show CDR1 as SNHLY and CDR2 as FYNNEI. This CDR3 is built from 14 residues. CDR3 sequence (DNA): TGTGCCAGCGGTAGGTCGGCAGGAAATGAAAAACTGTTTTTT. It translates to CASGRSAGNEKLFF.

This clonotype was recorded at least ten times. The CDR3 sequence: CASSYSDTQYF. CDR3 sequence (DNA): TGTGCCAGCAGTTACTCAGATACGCAGTATTTT. The V call is TRBV6-6, the J call TRBJ2-3, with no clear D. Germline V gene sequence: CDR1 MNHNY, CDR2 SVGAGI (reference sequence). CDR3 size: 11 residues. V lost 0 bases, J lost 5 bases, and 0 bases lay in between.

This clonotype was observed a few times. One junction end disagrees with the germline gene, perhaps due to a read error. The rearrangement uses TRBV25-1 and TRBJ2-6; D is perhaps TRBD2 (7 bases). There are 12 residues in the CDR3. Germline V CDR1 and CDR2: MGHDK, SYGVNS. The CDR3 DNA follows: TGTGCCAGCAGTCGGGGGGCCAACGTCCTGATTTTC. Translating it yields CASSRGANVLIF.

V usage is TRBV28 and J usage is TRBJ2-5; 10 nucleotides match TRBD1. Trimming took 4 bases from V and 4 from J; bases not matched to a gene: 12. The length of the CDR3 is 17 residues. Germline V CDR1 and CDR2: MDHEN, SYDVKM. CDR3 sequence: CASSSFPGQGSPETQYF. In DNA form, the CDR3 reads TGTGCCAGCAGTTCCTTCCCGGGACAGGGGTCCCCAGAGACCCAGTACTTC.

In DNA, the CDR3 is TGTGCCAGTAGTATCGGGACAGCATCCTACGAGCAGTACTTC. Its protein product is CASSIGTASYEQYF. The chain links TRBV19 to TRBJ2-7, with 7 nucleotides matching TRBD1. The germline V gene has CDR1 LNHDA and CDR2 SQIVND (reference sequence). The CDR3 is 14 residues long. V lost 3 bases and J lost 1; bases outside the gene matches: 3.

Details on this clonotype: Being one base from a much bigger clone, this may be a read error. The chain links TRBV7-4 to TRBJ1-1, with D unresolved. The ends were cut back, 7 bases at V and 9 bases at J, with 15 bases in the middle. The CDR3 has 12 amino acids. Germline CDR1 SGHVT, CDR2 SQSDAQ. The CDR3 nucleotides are TGTGCCAGCACTGACCGGGGTGCTAAAGCTTTCTTT. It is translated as CASTDRGAKAFF.

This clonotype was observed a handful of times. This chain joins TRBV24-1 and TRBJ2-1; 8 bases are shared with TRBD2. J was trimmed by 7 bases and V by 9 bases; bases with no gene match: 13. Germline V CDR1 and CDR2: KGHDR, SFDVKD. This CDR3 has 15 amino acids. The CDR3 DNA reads TGTGCCACCGGAGTTTTTGGCGGGAGGATGAATGAGCAGTTCTTC. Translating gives CATGVFGGRMNEQFF.

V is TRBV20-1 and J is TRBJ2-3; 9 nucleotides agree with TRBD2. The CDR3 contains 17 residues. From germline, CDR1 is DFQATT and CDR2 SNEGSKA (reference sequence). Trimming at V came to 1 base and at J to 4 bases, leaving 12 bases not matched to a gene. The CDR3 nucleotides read TGCAGTGCTAGAGTACTCCCTATTAGCGGGGGCGCAGATACGCAGTATTTT. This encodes CSARVLPISGGADTQYF.

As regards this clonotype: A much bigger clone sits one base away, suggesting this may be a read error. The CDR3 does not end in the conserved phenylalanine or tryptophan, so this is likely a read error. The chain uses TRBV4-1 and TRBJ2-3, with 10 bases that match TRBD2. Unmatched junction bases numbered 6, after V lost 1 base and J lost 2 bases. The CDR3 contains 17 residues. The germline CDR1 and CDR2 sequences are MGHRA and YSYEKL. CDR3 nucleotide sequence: TGCGCCAGCAGCCAAGGGACTAGCGGAGAGCTCACAGATACGCAGTATTCT. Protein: CASSQGTSGELTDTQYS.

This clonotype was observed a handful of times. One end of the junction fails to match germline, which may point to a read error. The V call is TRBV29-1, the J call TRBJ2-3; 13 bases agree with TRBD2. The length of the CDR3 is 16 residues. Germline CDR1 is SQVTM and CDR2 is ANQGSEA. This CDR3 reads CSVEGMGLAGFDTRYF. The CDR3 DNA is TGCAGCGTTGAAGGGATGGGACTAGCGGGATTCGATACGCGGTATTTT.

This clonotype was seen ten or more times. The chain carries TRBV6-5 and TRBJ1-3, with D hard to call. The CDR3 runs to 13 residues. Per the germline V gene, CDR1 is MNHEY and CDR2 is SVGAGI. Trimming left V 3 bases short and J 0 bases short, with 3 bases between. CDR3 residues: CASSYGSGNTIYF. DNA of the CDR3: TGTGCCAGCAGTTATGGCTCTGGAAACACCATATATTTT.

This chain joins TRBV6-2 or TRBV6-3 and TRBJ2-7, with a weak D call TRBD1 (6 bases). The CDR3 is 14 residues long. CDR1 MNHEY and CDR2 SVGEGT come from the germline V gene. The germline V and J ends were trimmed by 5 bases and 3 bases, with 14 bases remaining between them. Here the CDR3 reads CASSVGTLIYEQYF. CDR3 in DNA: TGTGCCAGCAGTGTCGGGACACTTATCTACGAGCAGTACTTC.

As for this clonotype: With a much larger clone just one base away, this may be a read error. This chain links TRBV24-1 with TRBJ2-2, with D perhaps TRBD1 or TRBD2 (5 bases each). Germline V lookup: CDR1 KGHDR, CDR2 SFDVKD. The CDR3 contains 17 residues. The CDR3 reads CATSDFRVQPDTGELVF. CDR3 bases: TGTGCCACCAGTGATTTCCGCGTCCAACCGGACACCGGGGAGCTGGTTTTT.